One sample yielded the 26 T cell receptor beta chains listed below, sequenced in a study of regulatory T cells in long-lasting Graves disease. As to time point: newly diagnosed GD, antithyroid drugs for less than 3 months. RNA from PBMCs was the source of the TCR library. Arm-PCR with iRepertoire HTBI primers amplified the CDR3 regions for these TCR beta libraries. TCRdb called the multiplex PCR reads again in MiXCR, with one record for every CDR3 protein. The sample contains around 500,000 distinct CDR3 sequences, approximately 12% of which appear only once. This same sample was also part of a study on T cells in Graves' hyperthyroidism and ophthalmopathy.

Sample: peripheral blood mononuclear cells (PBMCs), taken at new diagnosis, from a patient treated with antithyroid drugs. Receptor source: a woman under 40 with Graves disease.

V is TRBV4-3 and J is TRBJ1-4; no clear D. The ends were cut back, 4 bases at V and 6 bases at J, with 24 bases in the middle. Looked up from germline, CDR1 is LGHNA and CDR2 is YSLEER. This CDR3 comprises 18 residues. The CDR3 nucleotides are TGCGCCAGCAGCCGAGGCCTTGGTAAATTTTCGCCGGATGAAAAACTGTTTTTT. It encodes CASSRGLGKFSPDEKLFF.

This clonotype appeared a few times. The chain has TRBV20-1 and TRBJ2-3, with D possibly TRBD2 on 6 matching bases. There are 13 residues in the CDR3. CDR1 and CDR2 from the germline V gene are DFQATT and SNEGSKA (reference sequence). Trimming cost V 4 bases and J 2 bases, with 10 bases left between them. The CDR3 loop reads CSAKRTTTDTQYF. CDR3 sequence (DNA): TGCAGTGCTAAAAGGACTACCACAGATACGCAGTATTTT.

A word on this clonotype: At one boundary the junction diverges from the germline segment, which might be a read error. The genes are TRBV27 and TRBJ2-7; 9 bases are shared with TRBD1. CDR1 MNHEY and CDR2 SMNVEV come from the germline V gene (reference sequence). The CDR3 is 15 amino acids. The CDR3 DNA reads TGTGCCAGCACTTTACACAGACAGGGGGGGGGCGAGCAGTACTTC. Its protein is CASTLHRQGGGEQYF.

This clonotype was found many times. This chain connects TRBV20-1 to TRBJ2-7; D is unresolved. This CDR3 comprises 12 residues. V dropped 3 bases and J dropped 0 bases, with 6 bases sitting between them. Germline values: CDR1 DFQATT, CDR2 SNEGSKA (reference sequence). CDR3 loop: CSARKSSYEQYF. For the CDR3, the DNA is TGCAGTGCTAGGAAGAGCTCCTACGAGCAGTACTTC.

This clonotype was picked up many times. V usage is TRBV7-2 and J usage is TRBJ2-7, with a possible D match to TRBD1 (5 bases). The germline V gene encodes CDR1 SGHTA and CDR2 FQGNSA. Trimming left V 6 bases short and J 1 base short, with 13 bases between. The CDR3 length is 14 residues. The CDR3 DNA reads TGTGCCAGCAGGATCTCGACAGATTCCTACGAGCAGTACTTC. This sequence encodes CASRISTDSYEQYF.

This clonotype appeared a few times. The CDR3 loop is CASSPQRESGGTQYF. CDR3 sequence (DNA): TGTGCCAGCTCACCACAGCGGGAGAGTGGTGGGACCCAGTACTTC. V is TRBV18 and J is TRBJ2-5; 8 bases align to TRBD2. Germline values: CDR1 KGHSH, CDR2 LQKENI. The V gene end was trimmed by 1 base and the J gene end by 7 bases; junction bases not matched to a gene: 8. This CDR3 comprises 15 residues.

This clonotype was observed many times. This chain joins TRBV12-3 or TRBV12-4 and TRBJ2-1; D is ambiguous. This CDR3 is built from 11 residues. V shed 6 bases and J shed 7 bases, with 7 bases lying between them. Written as DNA, the CDR3 is TGTGCCAGCAGGTTTATTAATGAGCAGTTCTTC. Translating gives CASRFINEQFF.

This clonotype was recorded many times. The gene calls are TRBV6-2 or TRBV6-3 and TRBJ1-1, with D possibly TRBD1 on 5 matching bases. This CDR3 is built from 16 residues. Germline lookup yields CDR1 MNHEY and CDR2 SVGEGT. V gave up 2 bases and J gave up 3 bases, with 16 bases separating them. CDR3: CASSYLQASGHTEAFF. The CDR3 nucleotides are TGTGCCAGCAGTTACCTCCAGGCTTCGGGACACACTGAAGCTTTCTTT.

In its sample, this clonotype was seen many times. The chain combines TRBV20-1 with TRBJ2-3; D assignment may be TRBD1 or TRBD2 (5 bases each). The V gene lost 3 bases and the J gene lost 5 bases, with 15 bases spanning the gap. CDR3 size: 14 residues. Germline assignment: CDR1 DFQATT and CDR2 SNEGSKA (reference sequence). The CDR3 protein is CSASWWGGGDTQYF. CDR3 sequence (DNA): TGCAGTGCTAGTTGGTGGGGCGGAGGAGATACGCAGTATTTT.

About this clonotype itself: Given a far larger clone just one base away, this is likely a sequencing read error. J is TRBJ2-4 and V is TRBV6-5, with D tentatively TRBD2 (5 bases). The length of the CDR3 is 16 residues. Trimming removed 1 base at V and 13 bases at J, with 23 bases between. Germline V gene lookup returns CDR1 MNHEY and CDR2 SVGAGI. The CDR3: CASSYFGQRLYNEQYF. CDR3 nucleotides: TGTGCCAGCAGTTACTTTGGCCAGCGGTTATACAATGAGCAGTACTTC.

This clonotype was seen repeatedly, ten times or more. The chain has TRBV7-9 and TRBJ2-5; D tentatively reads TRBD1 or TRBD2 (5 bases each). Germline V gene data show CDR1 as SEHNR and CDR2 as FQNEAQ (reference sequence). The CDR3 is 14 amino acids. V gave up 6 bases and J gave up 7 bases, with 18 bases separating them. The CDR3 DNA reads as TGTGCCAGCAGACGTGCCGGGGCCAGTGGGACCCAGTACTTC. Translating gives CASRRAGASGTQYF.

V gene TRBV19 combines with J gene TRBJ1-1; D ambiguous. This CDR3 is built from 13 residues. The germline CDR1 and CDR2 sequences are LNHDA and SQIVND (reference sequence). The ends were cut back, 5 bases at V and 11 bases at J, with 18 bases in the middle. The CDR3 nucleotides are TGTGCCAGTAGTTTAAACCGGGAAGATGAGGCTTTCTTT. Its protein product is CASSLNREDEAFF. The variable domain in full, with the rest retrieved from reference TRBV19 and TRBJ1-1, is DGGITQSPKYLFRKEGQNVTLSCEQNLNHDAMYWYRQDPGQGLRLIYYSQIVNDFQKGDIAEGYSVSREKKESFPLTVTSAQKNPTAFYLCASSLNREDEAFFGQGTRLTVV.

This clonotype was counted many times. The rearrangement links TRBV10-3 to TRBJ1-1, with D unclear. The germline gives CDR1 ENHRY, CDR2 SYGVKD. This CDR3 comprises 13 residues. V lost 2 bases, J lost 7 bases, and 11 bases lay in between. The CDR3 sequence: CAISESLGIEAFF. CDR3 DNA: TGTGCCATCAGTGAGAGTTTGGGGATTGAAGCTTTCTTT.

Ten or more counts support this clonotype. This chain uses TRBV27 with TRBJ2-1; TRBD2 might be the D (6 bases). V shed 6 bases and J shed 0 bases, with 12 bases lying between them. Germline V gene sequence: CDR1 MNHEY, CDR2 SMNVEV (reference sequence). The CDR3 runs to 15 residues. The chain's CDR3 is CASSRSGSSYNEQFF. DNA of the CDR3: TGTGCCAGCAGCCGTAGCGGAAGCTCCTACAATGAGCAGTTCTTC.

The table lists this clonotype with many counts. This chain uses TRBV27 with TRBJ2-1, with 7 bases aligning to TRBD1. The ends lost 1 base at V and 7 bases at J; junction bases unmatched: 16. The CDR3 is made up of 18 amino acids. The germline V gene has CDR1 MNHEY and CDR2 SMNVEV (reference sequence). CDR3 coding DNA: TGTGCCAGCAGTTTATACCCCGACAGGGCATACGAAACTAATGAGCAGTTCTTC. Translated, it gives CASSLYPDRAYETNEQFF.

There are many counts of this clonotype. J is TRBJ1-1 and V is TRBV27, with 9 nucleotides matching TRBD1. Germline trimming cut 5 bases from V and 7 bases from J; bases unmatched to any gene: 11. Germline V CDR1 and CDR2: MNHEY, SMNVEV (reference sequence). The CDR3 extends over 15 amino acids. CDR3 nucleotide sequence: TGTGCCAGCAGTCCCTCTCCGGGACAGGGAATTGAAGCTTTCTTT. It translates to CASSPSPGQGIEAFF.

The V gene is TRBV19, the J gene TRBJ2-5, with 9 positions matching TRBD2. Losses at the gene ends were 5 bases for V and 2 bases for J; bases not matched to a gene: 6. There are 15 residues in the CDR3. Per the germline V gene, CDR1 is LNHDA and CDR2 is SQIVND (reference sequence). The chain's CDR3 is CASSPSGNYQETQYF. The CDR3 region has the DNA TGTGCCAGTAGTCCTAGCGGGAACTATCAAGAGACCCAGTACTTC.

At least ten counts were recorded for this clonotype. V is TRBV6-1 and J is TRBJ2-5; TRBD2 aligns across 10 bases. Germline V gene sequence: CDR1 MNHNS, CDR2 SASEGT. Trimming cost V 6 bases and J 1 base; bases outside gene matches: 2. The CDR3 has 14 residues. CDR3 in amino acids: CASRASGGQETQYF. In DNA, the CDR3 is TGTGCCAGCAGGGCTAGCGGGGGCCAAGAGACCCAGTACTTC.

This rearrangement joins TRBV5-4 to TRBJ1-1; TRBD1 might be the D (5 bases). The V gene's germline CDR1 is SGHNT and CDR2 YYREEE (reference sequence). The CDR3 has 18 residues. V was cut by 5 bases and J by 0 bases, with 23 bases left in between. In nucleotides, the CDR3 is TGTGCCAGCAGTACGGGGGTTGGCGGGGGGACTTTGAACACTGAAGCTTTCTTT. Translation: CASSTGVGGGTLNTEAFF.

At least ten counts were recorded for this clonotype. The chain uses TRBV7-9 and TRBJ2-2; D call uncertain. Trimming pared 10 bases from V and 8 bases from J, leaving 17 bases between. From germline, CDR1 is SEHNR and CDR2 FQNEAQ (reference sequence). This CDR3 comprises 13 residues. CDR3 in amino acids: CATRHPIGGELFF. The CDR3 coding sequence is TGTGCCACAAGACACCCGATTGGGGGGGAGCTGTTTTTT.

V gene TRBV5-6 combines with J gene TRBJ1-2, with D perhaps TRBD1 (5 bases). CDR3 size: 14 residues. With 0 bases removed from V and 5 bases from J, the gap between germline ends came to 11 bases. Germline V gene lookup returns CDR1 SGHDT and CDR2 YYEEEE. The CDR3 DNA is TGTGCCAGCAGCTTGGACAGGTCTAGTTATGGCTACACCTTC. Protein: CASSLDRSSYGYTF.

This sequence joins TRBV20-1 and TRBJ2-7; 8 bases are shared with TRBD2. The CDR3 covers 17 residues. The germline V gene has CDR1 DFQATT and CDR2 SNEGSKA (reference sequence). V gave up 0 bases and J gave up 0 bases; unmatched junction bases: 10. The CDR3 DNA follows: TGCAGTGCTAGAGATCTCAGCGGGGGCCATAACTCCTACGAGCAGTACTTC. Translated, it gives CSARDLSGGHNSYEQYF.

The sample holds many counts of this clonotype. The V and J genes are TRBV7-2 and TRBJ1-2; 9 nucleotides agree with TRBD1. CDR1 SGHTA and CDR2 FQGNSA come from the germline V gene. V lost 5 bases and J lost 5; bases outside the gene matches: 6. This CDR3 comprises 14 residues. CDR3 in DNA: TGTGCCAGCAGCCTCACAGGGGGCGGGTATGGCTACACCTTC. Translation: CASSLTGGGYGYTF. The whole variable domain, remainder taken from reference TRBV7-2 and TRBJ1-2, is GAGVSQSPSNKVTEKGKDVELRCDPISGHTALYWYRQSLGQGLEFLIYFQGNSAPDKSGLPSDRFSAERTGGSVSTLTIQRTQQEDSAVYLCASSLTGGGYGYTFGSGTRLTVV.

The V gene is TRBV10-3, the J gene TRBJ1-1, with 9 bases that match TRBD1. J gave up 2 bases and V 4 bases, and 14 bases lay outside the gene matches. CDR1 and CDR2 (germline): ENHRY, SYGVKD. The CDR3 is 18 amino acids. The chain's CDR3 is CAISASSSGQGPNTEAFF. The CDR3 DNA follows: TGTGCCATCAGTGCCTCGAGTTCCGGACAGGGGCCTAACACTGAAGCTTTCTTT.

This clonotype was recorded many times. The rearrangement uses TRBV27 and TRBJ2-3, with 7 bases matching TRBD2. V shed 3 bases, J shed 4 bases, and the junction held 13 bases outside the gene matches. The CDR3 loop spans 17 amino acids. Germline V gives CDR1 MNHEY, CDR2 SMNVEV (reference sequence). The CDR3, as DNA: TGTGCCAGCAGTTTTTCTCAAGCGGGGTGGGAGGCAGATACGCAGTATTTT. This encodes CASSFSQAGWEADTQYF.

This clonotype was detected ten times or more. The chain is built from TRBV2 and TRBJ2-4; 10 nucleotides align to TRBD1. CDR1 SNHLY and CDR2 FYNNEI come from the germline V gene. V lost 1 base, J lost 6 bases, and 9 bases stayed unmatched. This CDR3 has 17 residues. For the CDR3, the DNA is TGTGCCAGCAGTGAAGTGGGACCGGGACAGGGGATAAACATTCAGTACTTC. Translation: CASSEVGPGQGINIQYF.